This T cell receptor (beta chain) was recovered during a study of Ad26.COV2.S vaccination and SARS-CoV-2 variants. The wider study: The COV1001 Ad26.COV2.S trial arm included the donor.

TCRdb's table, derived via immunoSEQ multiplex PCR, lists solely in-frame clones and lacks some. This repertoire shows about 450,000 clones, approximately 92% found once; its top ten account for just over 2.5%. Noted treatment: over 15 received Ad26.COV2.S at low or high dose, single or two shots; about five received placebo; per-sample allocation not given. Samples came from day 63 after the first vaccine or placebo injection. Whoever gave the sample was an adult aged 18-55 years in Boston. This TCR came from a person between 18 and 65 years old who received the Ad26.COV2.S COVID-19 vaccine or a placebo. This sample comprised peripheral blood, obtained in a trial of Ad26.COV2.S vaccine versus placebo.

The CDR3 nucleotides are TGTGCCACCAGTGATGTGTCAGGGAACGGCTACACCTTC. This translates into CATSDVSGNGYTF. This chain joins TRBV24-1 and TRBJ1-2, with D tentatively TRBD1 (5 bases). Germline CDR1 is KGHDR and CDR2 is SFDVKD. This CDR3 comprises 13 residues. Deletions cut 3 bases from V and 8 bases from J, with 12 bases between.